This T cell receptor (beta chain) was found in a study of T cells in Graves' hyperthyroidism and ophthalmopathy (dated by TCRdb to the late 2010s). Turning to the overall study: Peripheral blood was collected at initial diagnosis, before any treatment. To identify TCR V-J signatures that set the groups apart, the researchers used a discovery cohort of 100 patients, made up of 43 with Graves' ophthalmopathy and about 60 with stable Graves' hyperthyroidism. An independent validation cohort of under 20 hyperthyroidism patients and some 15 patients who later progressed to ophthalmopathy tested prospective prediction of ophthalmopathy. The roughly 100 discovery patients were randomly divided into training and test sets at a 7:3 ratio. In six Graves' hyperthyroidism patients, the study also compared T-cell repertoires from thyroid tissue with T-cell repertoires from blood. Following sampling, methimazole starting at 30 mg daily was given to hyperthyroidism patients, and high-dose intravenous methylprednisolone was given to ophthalmopathy patients. The paper reports TCR Vbeta CDR3 sequencing of roughly 140 peripheral blood samples: 43 ophthalmopathy, fewer than 80 hyperthyroidism and about 17 progressor patients. What the research found in general, with its limitations: Most expanded thyroid clonotypes (frequency above 0.001) were also detected in blood, a finding suggesting that blood repertoires may reflect thyroid immune responses. In validation, progression to ophthalmopathy was predicted by the model with 55% to 71% sensitivity and under 85% specificity, a median of 6.5 months before onset. A 13 V-J signature model separated ophthalmopathy from stable hyperthyroidism, with approximately 86% sensitivity and about 81% specificity in cross-validation and 80%/75% in testing. No statistical method was used to set the sample size in advance, and investigators knew the group allocation.

The TCR beta CDR3 regions were amplified from the RNA transcripts. For the first round of RT-PCR on the TCR CDR3, the HTBI primer set was used together with the Qiagen OneStep RT-PCR kit. A second multiplex PCR round built the libraries, followed by size selection and purification. The libraries were sequenced on an Illumina HiSeq2000 using paired-end 100 bp reads. In the authors' own workflow: SOAPnuke was used to process the raw data, with reads discarded if the reads contained adapters or uncalled bases, had a mean Phred below 15, or lacked an exact constant-primer or identifier match. High-quality paired reads were merged with COPE v1.2.5, and unique nucleotide sequences were defined as clonotypes. MiTCR v1.1 was used to align clonotypes to the IMGT TRBV, TRBD and TRBJ reference segments. Analysis was restricted to V-J combinations with a frequency above 0.0001, which covered roughly 99% of repertoires. A TCS score was defined as the ratio of F50 (clonal expansion) to E x V (chaos), with BLOSUM62-based TCRdist applied between CDR3 peptides within each V-J. Welch's t-statistics and random forest reduced fewer than 600 V-J features to about 12, which were used in a naive Bayes classifier (R e1071). TCRdb took the public reads, trimmed them with fastp at Q25, ran MiXCR for clone calling and kept in-frame beta chains. Each entry merges the rows of one CDR3 protein and shows their most common DNA and genes. These V and J calls derive from TCRdb rather than the authors' analysis. Across this sample there are some 600,000 distinct CDR3 sequences, with over 11% seen only once. The ten largest clones represent around 5.4% of the sample.

The hyperthyroidism patients were between 18 and 65 years old and newly diagnosed, with a disease duration of less than 2 months. Any patient with an uncontrolled infection, another autoimmune disease, pregnancy or lactation was excluded. Diagnoses were established on the basis of clinical symptoms, serum thyroxine and TRAb, thyroid ultrasound, and orbital computed tomography. Blood from progressor patients was collected at the time of first diagnosis with hyperthyroidism, before any ophthalmopathy symptoms had appeared. Ficoll-Paque density gradient centrifugation was used to isolate PBMCs from approximately 10 ml of fresh peripheral blood. Progressor patients were defined as those initially diagnosed with Graves' hyperthyroidism in whom ophthalmopathy developed during follow-up. Trizol reagent was used to extract total RNA, and RNA quality was then checked on an Agilent 2100 Bioanalyzer. The junction shows trimming of 0 bases on V and 4 bases on J, plus 5 bases between the germline ends. Spanning cysteine to phenylalanine, the CDR3 consists of 13 amino acids. Only CDR3 DNA remains: 39 bases, in frame from the first base. The germline V gene encodes CDR1 ENHRY and CDR2 SYGVKD.

This clonotype was seen many times. Its antigen is unknown. Base qualities were left out, and no much larger clone turns up one base away. The TCR sequence derives from a woman in her thirties with Graves' hyperthyroidism that later progressed to Graves' ophthalmopathy. The sequence links TRBV10-3 to TRBJ2-3; the D region possibly corresponds to TRBD2 (5 bases align). The sample comprised blood. The nucleotide sequence reads as follows: TGTGCCATCAGTGAGTCGGGAGCAGATACGCAGTATTTT. Its coded protein is CAISESGADTQYF.